The 5 T cell receptor beta chains presented below share a single source sample, sequenced in a study of T cell changes during pregnancy in multiple sclerosis. TCRdb's table, derived via immunoSEQ multiplex PCR, lists solely in-frame clones and lacks some. The table records 90,000 to 95,000 clones, approximately 89% of them present only once. Material: peripheral blood, obtained before pregnancy. The receptors come from a female donor with multiple sclerosis, enrolled in a pregnancy study.

The chain couples TRBV27 to TRBJ2-2; the match to TRBD2 covers 8 bases. Germline V gene data show CDR1 as MNHEY and CDR2 as SMNVEV (reference sequence). The ends lost 3 bases at V and 1 base at J; junction bases unmatched: 1. The CDR3 extends over 15 amino acids. As DNA, the CDR3 is TGTGCCAGCAGTTTGGCGGGAGGGAACACCGGGGAGCTGTTTTTT. It translates to CASSLAGGNTGELFF.

The chain carries TRBV11-3 and TRBJ2-2, with 7 positions matching TRBD1. The CDR3 runs to 14 residues. Trimming cost V 8 bases and J 0 bases; bases outside gene matches: 3. Germline CDR1 reads SGHNT; CDR2 reads YENEEA. CDR3 DNA sequence: TGTGCCAGCGGCAGGGGGACGAACACCGGGGAGCTGTTTTTT. It yields the protein CASGRGTNTGELFF.

The chain couples TRBV28 to TRBJ1-5; 10 bases match TRBD1. CDR3 length: 14 residues. Trimming at V came to 4 bases and at J to 4 bases, leaving 1 base not matched to a gene. Germline values: CDR1 MDHEN, CDR2 SYDVKM. The CDR3 sequence is CASSWGQGNQPQHF. CDR3 bases: TGTGCCAGCAGTTGGGGACAGGGGAATCAGCCCCAGCATTTT.

The chain has TRBV28 and TRBJ2-5; possibly TRBD2 for D (7 bases). From germline, CDR1 is MDHEN and CDR2 SYDVKM. The CDR3 sequence is 14 residues long. Trimming cost V 2 bases and J 7 bases, with 14 bases left between them. CDR3 nucleotide sequence: TGTGCCAGCAGTTTAGCGGGGGCATATTGGACCCAGTACTTC. Encoded protein: CASSLAGAYWTQYF. Filled out from reference TRBV28 and TRBJ2-5, the complete variable domain reads DVKVTQSSRYLVKRTGEKVFLECVQDMDHENMFWYRQDPGLGLRLIYFSYDVKMKEKGDIPEGYSVSREKKERFSLILESASTNQTSMYLCASSLAGAYWTQYFGPGTRLLVL.

This sequence joins TRBV6-1 and TRBJ1-5; 8 nucleotides match TRBD1. Germline V gives CDR1 MNHNS, CDR2 SASEGT. The ends lost 3 bases at V and 5 bases at J; junction bases unmatched: 3. CDR3 length equals 14 residues. As DNA, the CDR3 is TGTGCCAGCAGTGAGACAGGGGCCTATCAGCCCCAGCATTTT. Amino acid sequence: CASSETGAYQPQHF.